This TCR beta chain was sequenced for a study of blood T cell repertoires in COVID-19. Study details: T cells, B-cell-depleted T cells, or PBMCs provided the cDNA or gDNA that served as material.

Participants, roughly 18 to 90 years old, spanned fewer than 25 US areas. This CDR3 has 15 amino acids. Trimming removed 2 bases at V and 6 bases at J, with 17 bases between. Germline V gives CDR1 SGHAT, CDR2 FQNNGV. In the authors' methods: Quantification of nucleated cells was approximated via reference gene primer amplification. The protocol was immunoSEQ multiplex PCR, while the TCRdb copy is restricted to in-frame clones and leaves out a portion. For V, J and clone size, that table is used; D and trimming come from the DNA. The profile shows hundreds of thousands of clones, less than 90% of them singletons.

The J gene is TRBJ2-7, the V gene TRBV11-2; D possibly corresponds to TRBD1 (5 bases). The receptor's source is a woman in her twenties or thirties who had recovered from COVID-19. Sequencing input: PBMCs or T cells enriched from blood (not recorded which). CDR3 in amino acids: CASSLRFQGEIEQYF. The DNA for the CDR3 is TGTGCCAGCAGCTTACGTTTCCAGGGTGAGATCGAGCAGTACTTC.